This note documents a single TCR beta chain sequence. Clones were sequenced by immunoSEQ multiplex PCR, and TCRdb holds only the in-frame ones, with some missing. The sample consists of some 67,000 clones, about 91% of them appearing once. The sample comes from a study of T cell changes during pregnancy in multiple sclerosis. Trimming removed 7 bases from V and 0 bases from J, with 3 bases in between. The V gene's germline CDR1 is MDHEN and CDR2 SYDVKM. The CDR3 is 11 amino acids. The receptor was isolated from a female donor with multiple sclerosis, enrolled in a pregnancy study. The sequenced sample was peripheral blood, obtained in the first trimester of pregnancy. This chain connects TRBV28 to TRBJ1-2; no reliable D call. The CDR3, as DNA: TGTGCCAGCAACACTAACTATGGCTACACCTTC. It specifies CASNTNYGYTF.